This T cell receptor beta chain was documented in a study of CD8 T cells in ankylosing spondylitis. TCRdb reprocessed the 5' RACE reads with MiXCR, giving one entry per CDR3 protein. The sample carries some 250,000 distinct CDR3 sequences, roughly 8.6% recorded once. This clonotype showed up many times. Germline CDR1 is DFQATT and CDR2 is SNEGSKA (reference sequence). This CDR3 contains 12 residues. The junction had 0 bases not matched to a gene; V was cut back by 3 bases and J by 6 bases. This clonotype was obtained from a male donor with ankylosing spondylitis or in good health (not recorded which). The sequenced material came from blood, either unsorted or a sorted T cell fraction (not recorded which). J is TRBJ1-1 and V is TRBV20-1; 11 bases map to TRBD1. The CDR3 nucleotides are TGCAGTGCTAGGGACAGGGGGCCTGAAGCTTTCTTT. Protein: CSARDRGPEAFF.